The count of the clone carrying this TCR beta chain is one. What it recognizes is unknown. CDR1 is SGHTA, CDR2 FQGNSA, per germline. CDR3 size: 16 residues. V was cut by 2 bases and J by 0 bases, with 13 bases left in between. Deep was the level at which the assay was run. Sequenced by immunoSEQ multiplex PCR; TCRdb stores in-frame clones only, minus some. Of around 1.9 million clones in the sample, about 93% were seen once. This sample is drawn from a study of shared clonotypes between healthy human individuals. Overall study findings and caveats: It was only blood that was sampled, and tissue repertoires likely differ.

Naive CD8 isolation took CD45RO-negative cells positively selected for CCR7 and excluded terminally differentiated effector memory CD45RA+ cells. The chain uses TRBV7-2 and TRBJ1-1; D is unresolved. The sequence was collected from a man aged 18 to 29 in good health. Some clones in this sample may be carry-over from other donors' samples. What was sequenced was naive CD8+ T cells from PBMCs. The CDR3 DNA reads as TGTGCCAGCAGCTTATGGGAGGCAGCCATGAACACTGAAGCTTTCTTT. This codes for CASSLWEAAMNTEAFF.